A single sample is the source of the 25 T cell receptor beta chains below, sequenced in a study of cytomegalovirus exposure and HLA in healthy donors (dated by TCRdb to about 2017). Library preparation was by the immunoSEQ multiplex PCR assay. For the multiplex PCR, a mixture combining 60 forward primers for TCR Vbeta segments and 13 reverse primers for TCR Jbeta segments was used. The source is immuneACCESS, and TCRdb retained only in-frame sequences with V and J called. Part of the clones is not carried over; for the studies checked, unresolved V genes explain less than half of this, and the remainder is unexplained. The sample table contains around 150,000 clones; only one count was recorded for under 70% of them. Clones ranked in the top ten supply 3% of the sample. Sequenced sample: PBMCs. All receptors come from a woman in her 30s in good health and CMV-seropositive.

CDR3 loop: CASSQVVSGSYNEQFF. As DNA, the CDR3 is TGCGCCAGCAGCCAAGTAGTAAGCGGGTCCTACAATGAGCAGTTCTTC. The rearrangement joins TRBV4-1 to TRBJ2-1; weak D call: TRBD2 (6 bases). The CDR3 has 16 residues. V was pared by 1 base and J by 1 base, with 11 bases between. The germline CDR1 and CDR2 sequences are MGHRA and YSYEKL.

The chain joins TRBV21-1 to TRBJ1-1; the D call TRBD1 from the table was never checked on the DNA. TRBV21-1 is described as a pseudogene. The CDR3 has 14 residues. CDR3 amino acids: CASSTTEMNTEAFF. The CDR3 nucleotides are TGTGCCAGCAGCACAACAGAGATGAACACTGAAGCTTTCTTT.

This clone showed up just a few times. The rearrangement links TRBV14 to TRBJ1-4, with 7 bases aligning to TRBD1. The CDR3 has 15 residues. Germline V gene data show CDR1 as SGHDN and CDR2 as FVKESK. J gave up 3 bases and V 4 bases, and 5 bases lay outside the gene matches. This chain's CDR3 is CASSLGQDSNEKLFF. As DNA, the CDR3 is TGTGCCAGCAGCCTAGGACAGGACTCTAATGAAAAACTGTTTTTT.

The chain carries TRBV19 and TRBJ2-7; 7 bases align to TRBD1. The CDR3 runs 15 residues. CDR1 and CDR2 from the germline V gene are LNHDA and SQIVND (reference sequence). Unmatched junction bases numbered 9, after V lost 4 bases and J lost 3 bases. Here the CDR3 DNA reads TGTGCCAGTAGTACCTACCCGACAGGGAGCTACGAGCAGTACTTC. This gives the protein CASSTYPTGSYEQYF.

The chain couples TRBV2 to TRBJ1-1, with a tentative D call TRBD1 (5 bases). CDR3 length: 13 amino acids. V was cut by 10 bases and J by 1 base, with 13 bases left in between. Germline V gives CDR1 SNHLY, CDR2 FYNNEI. The CDR3 here is CATLGDWNTEAFF. The CDR3 DNA reads as TGTGCCACCCTCGGGGACTGGAACACTGAAGCTTTCTTT.

The chain has TRBV30 and TRBJ2-7; 9 bases agree with TRBD1. The CDR3 loop spans 14 amino acids. Germline V gives CDR1 GTSNPN, CDR2 SVGIG (reference sequence). Trimming cost V 0 bases and J 5 bases; bases outside gene matches: 5. This chain's CDR3 is CAWSVGTGTDEQYF. Here the CDR3 DNA reads TGTGCCTGGAGTGTGGGGACAGGGACCGACGAGCAGTACTTC.

Note on this clone: The junction does not match germline at one end; this may be a read error. The chain couples TRBV2 to TRBJ1-1; a possible D gene is TRBD1 (5 bases). Germline lookup yields CDR1 SNHLY and CDR2 FYNNEI. The CDR3 is 14 residues long. The chain's CDR3 is CSSQTEGRGTEAFF. CDR3 nucleotides: TGTTCCAGCCAGACCGAGGGGCGGGGGACTGAAGCTTTCTTT.

The chain joins TRBV5-4 to TRBJ1-4; TRBD1 aligns across 9 bases. With 2 bases clipped from V and 8 bases from J, the junction kept 4 bases outside the gene matches. CDR1 and CDR2 (germline): SGHNT, YYREEE (reference sequence). CDR3 size: 14 residues. The CDR3 DNA sequence: TGTGCCAGCAGCTTTGACAGGGGGTGGGAAAAACTGTTTTTT. Translation: CASSFDRGWEKLFF.

The V and J genes are TRBV7-8 and TRBJ2-1; possibly TRBD2 for D (5 bases). Between the trimmed V and J ends, which lost 1 base and 9 bases, there was a span of 7 bases. The CDR3 spans 12 residues. Germline-derived CDR1 and CDR2 are SGHVS and FQNEAQ. This CDR3 is CASSLVEGEQFF. The CDR3 DNA reads TGTGCCAGCAGCTTAGTTGAGGGTGAGCAGTTCTTC.

This clone was detected only once. V and J are TRBV7-9 and TRBJ2-1, with D possibly TRBD1 on 6 matching bases. Germline lookup yields CDR1 SEHNR and CDR2 FQNEAQ (reference sequence). Trimming removed 1 base from V and 12 bases from J, with 10 bases in between. There are 12 residues in the CDR3. The CDR3 reads CASSLGAQGQFF. The CDR3 DNA follows: TGTGCCAGCAGCTTAGGGGCACAGGGGCAGTTCTTC.

This clone came up once. The rearrangement joins TRBV4-1 to TRBJ2-5; maybe TRBD2 (5 bases). The V end was cut by 1 base, the J end by 5 bases, with 14 bases between. The CDR3 totals 15 residues. CDR1 is MGHRA, CDR2 YSYEKL, per germline. CDR3 region: CASSQGPGDGETQYF. CDR3 DNA: TGCGCCAGCAGCCAAGGTCCCGGGGATGGGGAGACCCAGTACTTC.

This clone was found a few times. V is TRBV6-5 and J is TRBJ2-7, with 8 bases fitting TRBD2. Germline V lookup: CDR1 MNHEY, CDR2 SVGAGI. J was trimmed by 6 bases and V by 6 bases; bases with no gene match: 10. CDR3 length equals 14 residues. The CDR3 is CASSHLREAVEQYF. CDR3 in DNA: TGTGCCAGCAGCCATTTGCGGGAGGCTGTCGAGCAGTACTTC.

The gene calls are TRBV15 and TRBJ2-7; 8 bases align to TRBD2. The CDR3 covers 12 residues. The V segment lost 3 bases and the J segment 6 bases; nucleotides outside the gene matches: 1. Germline loops: CDR1 LNHNV, CDR2 YYDKDF (reference sequence). CDR3 protein: CATSRAGGEQYF. CDR3 DNA sequence: TGTGCCACCAGCAGGGCGGGAGGCGAGCAGTACTTC.

This chain connects TRBV6-5 to TRBJ2-7, with TRBD2 matching 7 bases. After removal of 3 bases from V and 1 base from J, the junction contained 3 bases not matched to a gene. The CDR3 spans 14 residues. Germline CDR1 is MNHEY and CDR2 is SVGAGI. In DNA, the CDR3 is TGTGCCAGCAGTTATGGCGGGGGTTCCTACGAGCAGTACTTC. Translated, it gives CASSYGGGSYEQYF.

This chain joins TRBV6-1 and TRBJ1-4; D is unclear. Germline V lookup: CDR1 MNHNS, CDR2 SASEGT. V was shortened by 6 bases and J by 17 bases, with 13 bases between the two germline ends. The CDR3 extends over 10 amino acids. The CDR3 coding sequence is TGTGCCAGCAGAGCCCCACCGTTCTTTTTT. Translating it yields CASRAPPFFF.

This clone appeared a few times. The chain recombines TRBV25-1 with TRBJ1-1; D perhaps matches TRBD1 (6 bases). V lost 5 bases to trimming and J lost 3 bases, with 19 bases between them. Germline-derived CDR1 and CDR2 are MGHDK and SYGVNS. CDR3 length equals 16 residues. The CDR3 sequence is CASSPLGEGVDTEAFF. The CDR3 nucleotides are TGTGCCAGCAGTCCACTTGGGGAGGGGGTGGACACTGAAGCTTTCTTT.

This clone showed up just a few times. The chain combines TRBV19 with TRBJ1-1, with TRBD1 matching over 7 bases. Germline V gene data show CDR1 as LNHDA and CDR2 as SQIVND (reference sequence). V was clipped by 7 bases and J by 4 bases; unmatched bases: 3. This CDR3 region has 12 residues. CDR3 residues: CASTSGGTEAFF. The CDR3, as DNA: TGTGCCAGTACCTCAGGGGGCACTGAAGCTTTCTTT.

V is TRBV27 and J is TRBJ2-1; D is unresolved. The germline gives CDR1 MNHEY, CDR2 SMNVEV (reference sequence). The CDR3 is 14 residues long. V was clipped by 8 bases and J by 0 bases, with 11 bases between them. The CDR3 protein is CASALTLSYNEQFF. The CDR3 DNA reads TGTGCCAGCGCTCTGACACTCTCCTACAATGAGCAGTTCTTC.

The chain carries TRBV5-1 and TRBJ2-3; the D gene is possibly TRBD1 (6 bases). The CDR3 runs 15 residues. Germline CDR1 reads SGHRS; CDR2 reads YFSETQ. V shed 0 bases and J shed 0 bases, with 8 bases lying between them. The CDR3 loop reads CASSLGQGSTDTQYF. DNA for the CDR3: TGCGCCAGCAGCTTGGGGCAGGGGAGCACAGATACGCAGTATTTT.

This clone has a handful of counts. The V call is TRBV5-4, the J call TRBJ2-4; D possibly corresponds to TRBD1 (6 bases). Germline V gives CDR1 SGHNT, CDR2 YYREEE (reference sequence). V lost 3 bases, J lost 3 bases, and 16 bases lay in between. The CDR3 length is 16 residues. CDR3 protein: CASSSSGVGVKNIQYF. CDR3 coding DNA: TGTGCCAGCAGCTCTTCAGGGGTAGGAGTCAAAAACATTCAGTACTTC.

CDR3 nucleotide sequence: TGTGCCAGCAGCTCAGCCGGACTAGCGGGGGGCCGTGAGACCCAGTACTTC. This translates into CASSSAGLAGGRETQYF. The chain uses TRBV5-4 and TRBJ2-5; 14 positions agree with TRBD2. Germline values: CDR1 SGHNT, CDR2 YYREEE (reference sequence). The length of the CDR3 is 17 residues. The trim removed 3 bases at V and 5 bases at J, leaving 9 bases unmatched.

The rearrangement uses TRBV19 and TRBJ2-7; D is perhaps TRBD1 (8 bases). This CDR3 has 15 residues. V was pared by 10 bases and J by 3 bases, with 22 bases between. Germline-derived CDR1 and CDR2 are LNHDA and SQIVND (reference sequence). CDR3 in DNA: TGTGCCACCACAGGGGGGGGACAGGACCACTACGAGCAGTACTTC. It translates to CATTGGGQDHYEQYF.

The chain recombines TRBV10-3 with TRBJ2-3; 12 bases align to TRBD1. Trimming cost V 6 bases and J 2 bases; bases outside gene matches: 6. The CDR3 consists of 16 residues. Germline V lookup: CDR1 ENHRY, CDR2 SYGVKD. In DNA form, the CDR3 reads TGTGCCATCAGAATGGGGACAGGGGGCAACACAGATACGCAGTATTTT. As protein: CAIRMGTGGNTDTQYF.

Turning to this clone: This specimen includes other DNA sequences encoding the same CDR3. The chain is built from TRBV20-1 and TRBJ1-2, with D hard to call. Trimming removed 8 bases from V and 2 bases from J, with 6 bases in between. Germline values: CDR1 DFQATT, CDR2 SNEGSKA (reference sequence). This CDR3 region has 10 residues. The CDR3 nucleotides read TGCAGTACTACGAACTATGGCTACACCTTC. This codes for CSTTNYGYTF.

This rearrangement joins TRBV6-5 to TRBJ1-6; D uncertain. V lost 2 bases to trimming and J lost 10 bases, with 9 bases between them. CDR3 length equals 13 residues. Germline values: CDR1 MNHEY, CDR2 SVGAGI. The CDR3 bases are TGTGCCAGCAGTTACGAGCGGGTGTCACCCCTCCACTTT. Residues: CASSYERVSPLHF.